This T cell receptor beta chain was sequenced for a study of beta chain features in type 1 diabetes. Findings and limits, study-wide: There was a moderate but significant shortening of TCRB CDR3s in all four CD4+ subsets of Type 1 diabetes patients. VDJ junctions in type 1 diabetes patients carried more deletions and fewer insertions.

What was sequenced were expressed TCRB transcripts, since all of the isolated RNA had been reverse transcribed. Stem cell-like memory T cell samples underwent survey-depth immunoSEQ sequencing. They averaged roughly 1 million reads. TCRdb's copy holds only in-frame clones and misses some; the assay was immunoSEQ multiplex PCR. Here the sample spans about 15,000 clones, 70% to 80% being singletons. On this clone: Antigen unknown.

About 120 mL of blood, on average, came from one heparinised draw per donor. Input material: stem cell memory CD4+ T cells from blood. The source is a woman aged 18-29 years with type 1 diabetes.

The CDR3 loop reads CASSLVGGGNTEAFF. CDR3 DNA: TGTGCCAGCAGTTTGGTGGGAGGAGGGAACACTGAAGCTTTCTTT. This chain links TRBV27 with TRBJ1-1; D is uncertain. The germline V and J ends were trimmed by 3 bases and 1 base, with 12 bases remaining between them. The CDR3 loop spans 15 amino acids. The germline V gene encodes CDR1 MNHEY and CDR2 SMNVEV (reference sequence).